Listed below are T cell receptor beta chains from one sample, sequenced in a study of CD8 T cells in ankylosing spondylitis. TCRdb analysed the 5' RACE reads with MiXCR anew, one entry per CDR3 protein. Of some 37,000 distinct CDR3 sequences in the sample, about an eighth were seen once. The sample taken for sequencing was synovial fluid, either unsorted or a sorted T cell fraction (not recorded which). These receptors all stem from a male donor with ankylosing spondylitis. CDR3s include the opening cysteine and the closing phenylalanine or tryptophan. Each record gives: V gene, clone size, D gene, J gene, CDR3 DNA, CDR3 protein. The D gene is left open where the match is weak. Where a row states a size, it is once, few, many or the class of an expanded clone; other rows omit it.

TRBV4-2	few	-	TRBJ2-1	TGTGCCAGCAGCCAACCCCGTGGCGGGTCGATTTACAATGAGCAGTTCTTC	CASSQPRGGSIYNEQFF
TRBV3-1	-	TRBD2	TRBJ2-1	TGTGCCAGCAGTCGTAGCGGGAGAAACAACAATGAGCAGTTCTTC	CASSRSGRNNNEQFF
TRBV6-5	many	TRBD1	TRBJ1-1	TGTGCCAGCAGTTACACAGCCGGGACAGGGTATGTTGGCACTGAAGCTTTCTTT	CASSYTAGTGYVGTEAFF
TRBV11-2	few	-	TRBJ1-2	TGTGCCAGCAGCTTAGATCCTGGGCCACTCTATGGCTACACCTTC	CASSLDPGPLYGYTF
TRBV28	many	-	TRBJ1-1	TGTGCCAGCAGTCGACAGGTTGCAGGGGACCCTGAAGCTTTCTTT	CASSRQVAGDPEAFF
TRBV6-2/TRBV6-3	-	-	TRBJ1-5	TGTGCCAGCAGTTACCTAGGGGTAACGAGCAATCAGCCCCAGCATTTT	CASSYLGVTSNQPQHF
TRBV2	few	TRBD2	TRBJ2-7	TGTGCCAGTCAGGGAGGGTTCTACGAGCAGTACTTC	CASQGGFYEQYF
TRBV7-9	few	-	TRBJ2-7	TGTGCCAGCAGGGAACTCGACGAGCAGTACTTC	CASRELDEQYF
TRBV6-1	many	TRBD1	TRBJ2-7	TGTGCCAGCATCCTGACCGGGACAGGGCGCTACGAGCAGTACTTC	CASILTGTGRYEQYF
TRBV12-3/TRBV12-4	-	-	TRBJ1-5	TGTGCCAGCAGTTTACAGTATAGCAATCAGCCCCAGCATTTT	CASSLQYSNQPQHF
TRBV27	many	TRBD1	TRBJ2-7	TGTGCCAGCAGCTCGGCTCCGGGACAGGGGTTCGAGCAGTACTTC	CASSSAPGQGFEQYF
TRBV6-5	few	-	TRBJ2-7	TGTGCCAGCAGTTACTTGGGGGCGCATTACAACGAGCAGTACTTC	CASSYLGAHYNEQYF
TRBV5-7	-	TRBD2	TRBJ2-1	TGTGCCATGGGCCCCGGGGGGTCCCACAATGAGCAGTTCTTC	CAMGPGGSHNEQFF
TRBV29-1	-	-	TRBJ2-3	TGCAGCGTTGAAGATGGACAGACTATTGCCACAGATACGCAGTATTTT	CSVEDGQTIATDTQYF
TRBV6-2/TRBV6-3	-	-	TRBJ1-5	TGTGCCAGCAGTTACGGCAAGATTCAGCCCCAGCATTTT	CASSYGKIQPQHF
TRBV6-1	many	-	TRBJ2-5	TGTGCCAGCAGTGAAGCCAGTAGAGACGTCGGGACCCAGTACTTC	CASSEASRDVGTQYF
TRBV7-9	-	-	TRBJ2-7	TGTGCCAGCAGCCCCGGACCGGGACCAGTGTACTTTTGGGAGTACTTC	CASSPGPGPVYFWEYF
TRBV5-1	-	TRBD1	TRBJ1-5	TGCGCCAGCAGCTGGACAGGGGGCAATCAGCCCCAGCATTTT	CASSWTGGNQPQHF
TRBV7-6	many	-	TRBJ2-4	TGTGCCAGCAGCTTAAGCCCCGGGACCTCAGCCATTCAGTACTTC	CASSLSPGTSAIQYF
TRBV20-1	many	TRBD2	TRBJ2-2	TGCAGTGCTAGCCCGGGGGGGATCGGGGAGCTGTTTTTT	CSASPGGIGELFF
TRBV11-2	many	-	TRBJ1-5	TGTGCCAGCAGCTATTCGTCCCCCGAACAGCCCCAGCATTTT	CASSYSSPEQPQHF
TRBV20-1	few	TRBD2	TRBJ2-1	TGCAGTGCTAGTTCAGCGGGGCCCTACAATGAGCAGTTCTTC	CSASSAGPYNEQFF
TRBV12-3/TRBV12-4	many	TRBD1	TRBJ1-4	TGTGCCAGCAGTTTAGCGGAGGGGGCGCCTGAAAAACTGTTTTTT	CASSLAEGAPEKLFF
TRBV4-3	many	-	TRBJ2-7	TGCGCCAGCAGCCAAAAATGGACAGAGGGATTTTCCTACGAGCAGTACTTC	CASSQKWTEGFSYEQYF
TRBV5-6	many	-	TRBJ1-2	TGTGCCAGCAGCTTCCCGGCCGTCGGGGGCTACACCTTC	CASSFPAVGGYTF
TRBV7-6	-	TRBD2	TRBJ2-3	TGTGCCAGCAGCCGTAGGACTAGCGGCACAGATACGCAGTATTTT	CASSRRTSGTDTQYF
TRBV7-2	-	-	TRBJ2-7	TGTGCCAGCAGCTTAGTAAGCTCCTACGAGCAGTACTTC	CASSLVSSYEQYF
TRBV5-1	many	-	TRBJ1-1	TGCGCCAGCAGCTTCAACGGCGGGACTGAAGCTTTCTTT	CASSFNGGTEAFF
TRBV28	many	-	TRBJ1-4	TGTGCCAGCAGTTTACGCTTGAGGGGGGGTAATGAAAAACTGTTTTTT	CASSLRLRGGNEKLFF